Following are 30 T cell receptor beta chains from one sample sequenced in a study of T cell responses to AZD1222 COVID-19 vaccine. The protocol was immunoSEQ multiplex PCR, while the TCRdb copy is restricted to in-frame clones and leaves out a portion. The top ten clones hold about 15% of a sample with about 100,000 clones, around 87% of them seen once. The sequencing here drew on peripheral blood, taken on day 0 of AZD1222 vaccination. All receptors derive from an adult in good health.

The V gene is TRBV7-9, the J gene TRBJ2-3, with 7 positions matching TRBD1. The germline gives CDR1 SEHNR, CDR2 FQNEAQ (reference sequence). The length of the CDR3 is 14 residues. With V trimmed by 4 bases and J by 3 bases, 4 bases remained unmatched. The chain's CDR3 is CASSYNRGTDTQYF. As DNA, the CDR3 is TGTGCCAGCAGCTATAACAGGGGAACAGATACGCAGTATTTT.

The chain recombines TRBV29-1 with TRBJ1-2, with no clear D. This CDR3 is built from 12 residues. Looked up from germline, CDR1 is SQVTM and CDR2 is ANQGSEA. Trimming shortened V by 1 base and J by 5 bases, and 8 bases separated the two germline ends. The DNA for the CDR3 is TGCAGCGTTGAAGGGAGGACTTATGGCTACACCTTC. Translation gives CSVEGRTYGYTF.

This chain connects TRBV24-1 to TRBJ2-3; D might be TRBD2 (6 bases). From germline, CDR1 is KGHDR and CDR2 SFDVKD. The CDR3 covers 14 residues. V was pared by 5 bases and J by 2 bases, with 10 bases between. CDR3 DNA sequence: TGTGCCACCAGTGGCCGGGACTTCACAGATACGCAGTATTTT. Its translation is CATSGRDFTDTQYF.

V is TRBV5-4 and J is TRBJ1-2, with 8 bases fitting TRBD1. V was pared by 6 bases and J by 3 bases, with 10 bases of the junction left unmatched. In germline, CDR1 is SGHNT, CDR2 YYREEE (reference sequence). CDR3 length: 15 residues. The CDR3 sequence is CASTSPGGYDYGYTF. The CDR3 DNA reads as TGTGCCAGCACCTCCCCAGGGGGCTACGACTATGGCTACACCTTC.

J is TRBJ2-5 and V is TRBV19, with a weak D call TRBD1 (6 bases). The ends were cut back, 3 bases at V and 5 bases at J, with 10 bases in the middle. The length of the CDR3 is 13 residues. CDR1 and CDR2 (germline): LNHDA, SQIVND (reference sequence). This chain's CDR3 is CASSINRVETQYF. CDR3 coding DNA: TGTGCCAGTAGTATCAACAGGGTGGAGACCCAGTACTTC.

The rearrangement links TRBV2 to TRBJ1-6; 7 bases fit TRBD1. This CDR3 is built from 15 residues. Losses at the gene ends were 4 bases for V and 10 bases for J; bases not matched to a gene: 10. CDR1 SNHLY and CDR2 FYNNEI come from the germline V gene. The CDR3 nucleotides are TGTGCCAGCAGTGTCCAACAGGGGTCGGACTCACCCCTCCACTTT. As protein: CASSVQQGSDSPLHF.

The rearrangement links TRBV21-1 to TRBJ2-1; the table's D call, TRBD2, has no DNA check behind it. TRBV21-1 is described as a pseudogene. The CDR3 sequence is 10 residues long. The CDR3 nucleotides read TGTGCCATTCCCTTCCATGAGCAGTTCTTC. Translated, it gives CAIPFHEQFF.

The chain links TRBV5-1 to TRBJ2-7; D call uncertain. Germline V gene data show CDR1 as SGHRS and CDR2 as YFSETQ. With 0 bases removed from V and 3 bases from J, the gap between germline ends came to 16 bases. The CDR3 loop spans 16 amino acids. The DNA of the CDR3 is TGCGCCAGCAGCTTGGCCCGAGACTCTAAACTCTACGAGCAGTACTTC. Encoded protein: CASSLARDSKLYEQYF.

The V gene is TRBV7-9, the J gene TRBJ2-7; D possibly corresponds to TRBD2 (7 bases). This CDR3 comprises 16 residues. The germline V and J ends were trimmed by 1 base and 0 bases, with 13 bases remaining between them. From germline, CDR1 is SEHNR and CDR2 FQNEAQ (reference sequence). CDR3 DNA: TGTGCCAGCAGCTTAGAAGGCGGGGGCTACTCCTACGAGCAGTACTTC. Protein product: CASSLEGGGYSYEQYF. The variable domain in full, with the rest retrieved from reference TRBV7-9 and TRBJ2-7, is DTGVSQNPRHKITKRGQNVTFRCDPISEHNRLYWYRQTLGQGPEFLTYFQNEAQLEKSRLLSDRFSAERPKGSFSTLEIQRTEQGDSAMYLCASSLEGGGYSYEQYFGPGTRLTVT.

In its sample, this clone was seen a few times. The chain links TRBV10-3 to TRBJ2-1, with a weak D call TRBD2 (5 bases). This CDR3 contains 14 residues. V was cut by 0 bases and J by 9 bases, with 12 bases left in between. Germline CDR1 and CDR2: ENHRY and SYGVKD. CDR3 protein: CAISESGLDAEQFF. The CDR3 DNA reads as TGTGCCATCAGTGAGTCTGGACTGGACGCTGAGCAGTTCTTC.

This clone was detected once. V and J are TRBV3-1 (or the pseudogene TRBV3-2) and TRBJ1-2; 8 nucleotides line up with TRBD1. The trim removed 4 bases at V and 4 bases at J, leaving 14 bases unmatched. The germline V gene encodes CDR1 LGHDT and CDR2 YNNKEL (reference sequence). This CDR3 region has 17 residues. As DNA, the CDR3 is TGTGCCAGCAGCCCTTACCGCAGGGGGCGGGGTGGCTATGGCTACACCTTC. This sequence encodes CASSPYRRGRGGYGYTF.

The gene calls are TRBV6-5 and TRBJ1-6; tentatively, D is TRBD1 (5 bases). This CDR3 is 15 amino acids long. V lost 6 bases and J 0 bases, leaving 9 bases between the germline ends. Germline loops: CDR1 MNHEY, CDR2 SVGAGI. The CDR3 protein is CASRPDSSYNSPLHF. The DNA of the CDR3 is TGTGCCAGCAGACCCGACAGCTCCTATAATTCACCCCTCCACTTT.

The gene calls are TRBV27 and TRBJ2-7; weak D call: TRBD2 (6 bases). The CDR3 totals 14 residues. The V and J ends lost 4 bases and 7 bases respectively, with 17 bases between them. Germline assignment: CDR1 MNHEY and CDR2 SMNVEV (reference sequence). CDR3 sequence (DNA): TGTGCCAGCAGTTACAGAAGGGAAGGAGGGGAGCAGTACTTC. It encodes CASSYRREGGEQYF.

V gene TRBV7-2 combines with J gene TRBJ2-7; 7 nucleotides match TRBD1. The germline gives CDR1 SGHTA, CDR2 FQGNSA. V was pared by 5 bases and J by 6 bases, with 7 bases of the junction left unmatched. CDR3 size: 13 residues. The CDR3: CASSAGQESEQYF. The DNA for the CDR3 is TGTGCCAGCAGCGCCGGACAGGAATCCGAGCAGTACTTC.

The rearrangement joins TRBV27 to TRBJ1-3, with D uncertain. There are 17 residues in the CDR3. Germline lookup yields CDR1 MNHEY and CDR2 SMNVEV (reference sequence). The ends were cut back, 0 bases at V and 0 bases at J, with 12 bases in the middle. The CDR3 DNA sequence: TGTGCCAGCAGTTTATCCCCCCCTCTGAGCTCTGGAAACACCATATATTTT. Its protein product is CASSLSPPLSSGNTIYF.

V and J are TRBV4-2 and TRBJ2-1; D is ambiguous. This CDR3 spans 15 amino acids. The germline gives CDR1 LGHNA, CDR2 YNFKEQ. V was clipped by 0 bases and J by 5 bases, with 11 bases between them. This chain's CDR3 is CASSQELGSNNEQFF. In DNA, the CDR3 is TGTGCCAGCAGCCAAGAGCTGGGGTCAAACAATGAGCAGTTCTTC.

This chain uses TRBV5-1 with TRBJ1-1, with D hard to call. V lost 2 bases and J 7 bases, leaving 12 bases between the germline ends. Germline V gene data show CDR1 as SGHRS and CDR2 as YFSETQ. The CDR3 runs to 13 residues. CDR3 in DNA: TGCGCCAGCAGCTTATTCGAGGACGTTGAAGCTTTCTTT. Protein: CASSLFEDVEAFF.

The V and J genes are TRBV5-1 and TRBJ2-7, with 13 bases lining up with TRBD2. This CDR3 region has 15 residues. The V and J ends lost 4 bases and 5 bases, in that order; junction bases with no gene match: 6. The germline V gene has CDR1 SGHRS and CDR2 YFSETQ. The DNA for the CDR3 is TGCGCCAGCAGCCTACGGACTAGCGGGGGCCACGAGCAGTACTTC. This encodes CASSLRTSGGHEQYF.

The chain combines TRBV6-5 with TRBJ2-5, with D possibly matching TRBD1 (5 bases). Trimming left V 2 bases short and J 4 bases short, with 17 bases between. This CDR3 spans 16 amino acids. Germline CDR1 and CDR2: MNHEY and SVGAGI. CDR3 residues: CASSYGKGNWGETQYF. CDR3 nucleotide sequence: TGTGCCAGCAGTTACGGAAAGGGGAATTGGGGAGAGACCCAGTACTTC.

The CDR3 spells CASRPPGSQAFF. For the CDR3, the DNA is TGTGCCAGCAGGCCCCCGGGGTCACAAGCTTTCTTT. V gene TRBV9 combines with J gene TRBJ1-1; D unresolved. Trimming pared 5 bases from V and 9 bases from J, leaving 14 bases between. The germline CDR1 and CDR2 sequences are SGDLS and YYNGEE. This CDR3 has 12 residues.

This clone has a handful of counts. The rearrangement uses TRBV5-6 and TRBJ1-2; 7 bases map to TRBD1. The CDR3 extends over 16 amino acids. V gave up 3 bases and J gave up 3 bases; unmatched junction bases: 11. Per germline, CDR1 SGHDT and CDR2 YYEEEE. CDR3 DNA sequence: TGTGCCAGCAGCTACGTCTCTACAGGGGTCCACTATGGCTACACCTTC. Protein: CASSYVSTGVHYGYTF.

V usage is TRBV30 and J usage is TRBJ1-2; D is possibly TRBD1 (5 bases). V shed 1 base and J shed 8 bases, with 17 bases lying between them. The CDR3 is 14 residues long. Germline assignment: CDR1 GTSNPN and CDR2 SVGIG (reference sequence). The CDR3, as DNA: TGTGCCTGGAGTGGGGGCCCGCTAACTATGGGCTACACCTTC. Amino acid sequence: CAWSGGPLTMGYTF.

The rearrangement joins TRBV2 to TRBJ1-5; maybe TRBD1 (6 bases). The germline V gene has CDR1 SNHLY and CDR2 FYNNEI. The length of the CDR3 is 15 residues. The V end lost 4 bases, the J end lost 6 bases, and 16 bases lay between the germline ends. The CDR3 is CASSATRGESQPQHF. CDR3 in DNA: TGTGCCAGCAGTGCGACCAGGGGAGAAAGTCAGCCCCAGCATTTT.

The CDR3, as DNA: TGCAGCGTCGGGGGCCTTAATGAAAAACTGTTTTTT. As protein: CSVGGLNEKLFF. This sequence joins TRBV29-1 and TRBJ1-4, with TRBD1 as a possible D gene (6 bases). The V gene lost 6 bases and the J gene lost 4 bases, with 9 bases spanning the gap. There are 12 residues in the CDR3. The germline V gene encodes CDR1 SQVTM and CDR2 ANQGSEA. Variable domain in full (rest from reference TRBV29-1 and TRBJ1-4): SAVISQKPSRDICQRGTSLTIQCQVDSQVTMMFWYRQQPGQSLTLIATANQGSEATYESGFVIDKFPISRPNLTFSTLTVSNMSPEDSSIYLCSVGGLNEKLFFGSGTQLSVL.

The chain is built from TRBV7-8 and TRBJ1-2, with unresolved D. The CDR3 is made up of 18 amino acids. The V end lost 3 bases, the J end lost 0 bases, and 20 bases lay between the germline ends. Per the germline V gene, CDR1 is SGHVS and CDR2 is FQNEAQ. The CDR3 loop reads CASSFAGIPIPTNYGYTF. The CDR3 bases are TGTGCCAGCAGCTTCGCCGGGATTCCTATCCCGACTAACTATGGCTACACCTTC.

The J gene is TRBJ1-1, the V gene TRBV2; the match to TRBD1 covers 9 bases. The CDR3 extends over 14 amino acids. Germline-derived CDR1 and CDR2 are SNHLY and FYNNEI. V shed 5 bases, J shed 1 base, and the junction held 2 bases outside the gene matches. The DNA for the CDR3 is TGTGCCAGCAGTAGGACAGGGGAGAACACTGAAGCTTTCTTT. It is translated as CASSRTGENTEAFF.

The chain links TRBV28 to TRBJ1-2, with D possibly TRBD1 on 5 matching bases. Trimming took 7 bases from V and 4 from J, leaving 22 bases between them. Germline CDR1 reads MDHEN; CDR2 reads SYDVKM. This CDR3 is built from 16 residues. The DNA for the CDR3 is TGTGCCAGCACTCTTAGCGGGACCTTGCAATTCTATGGCTACACCTTC. Its translation is CASTLSGTLQFYGYTF.

The genes are TRBV6-5 and TRBJ1-1; TRBD1 aligns across 10 bases. Germline V CDR1 and CDR2: MNHEY, SVGAGI. The CDR3 covers 15 residues. V dropped 7 bases and J dropped 7; count of bases not matched to a gene: 12. Here the CDR3 reads CASIPQDDRGREAFF. The CDR3 DNA sequence: TGTGCCAGCATACCCCAGGACGACAGGGGGCGTGAAGCTTTCTTT.

The chain is built from TRBV19 and TRBJ2-2; no reliable D call. The CDR3 is made up of 13 amino acids. Trimming stripped 0 bases from V and 5 bases from J, with 4 bases between. Germline V gene lookup returns CDR1 LNHDA and CDR2 SQIVND (reference sequence). This chain's CDR3 is CASSIDWTGELFF. Here the CDR3 DNA reads TGTGCCAGTAGTATAGATTGGACCGGGGAGCTGTTTTTT.

V and J are TRBV7-9 and TRBJ1-1, with 11 bases fitting TRBD1. Germline CDR1 SEHNR, CDR2 FQNEAQ (reference sequence). The CDR3 sequence is 16 residues long. Trimming removed 5 bases from V and 5 bases from J; junction bases left unmatched: 10. The chain's CDR3 is CASSIGQGASRTEAFF. The CDR3 nucleotides are TGTGCCAGCAGCATCGGACAGGGGGCCTCGAGGACTGAAGCTTTCTTT.